The sequence of this TCR beta chain was determined in a study of blood T cell repertoires in COVID-19. For the study at large: Whether acute or convalescent, the COVID-19 samples came from the United States, Italy and Spain.

The germline gives CDR1 SNHLY, CDR2 FYNNEI. V was clipped by 7 bases and J by 4 bases, with 16 bases between them. The CDR3 consists of 14 residues. Clones were sequenced by immunoSEQ multiplex PCR, and TCRdb holds only the in-frame ones, with some missing. The table records 35,000 to 45,000 clones, over 75% of them present only once. Sample: peripheral blood. This sequence was found in a human donor in a cohort sampled during active COVID-19. This chain uses TRBV2 with TRBJ2-5; perhaps TRBD2 as D (5 bases). The CDR3 region has the DNA TGTGCCAGCAAGTCAGCGGCCAACAGAGAGACCCAGTACTTC. Translated: CASKSAANRETQYF.